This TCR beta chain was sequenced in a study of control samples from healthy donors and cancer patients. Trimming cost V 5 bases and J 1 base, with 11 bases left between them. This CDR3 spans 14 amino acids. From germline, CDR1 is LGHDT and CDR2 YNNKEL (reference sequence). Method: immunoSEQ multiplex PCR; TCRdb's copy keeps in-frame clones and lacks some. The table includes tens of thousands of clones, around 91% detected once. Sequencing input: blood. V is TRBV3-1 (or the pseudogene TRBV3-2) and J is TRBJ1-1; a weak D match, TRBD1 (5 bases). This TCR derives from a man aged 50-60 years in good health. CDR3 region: CASSSIGANTEAFF. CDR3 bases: TGTGCCAGCAGCTCAATCGGGGCGAACACTGAAGCTTTCTTT.